The clone carrying this TCR beta chain was detected ten times or more. Antigen unknown. Documented time point: newly diagnosed GD, antithyroid drugs for less than 3 months. Making the TCR library involved RNA that had been extracted from PBMCs. Looked up from germline, CDR1 is SNHLY and CDR2 is FYNNEI. Deletions cut 8 bases from V and 2 bases from J, with 6 bases between. The CDR3 is 11 amino acids. This specimen belongs to a study of regulatory T cells in long-lasting Graves disease. Study-wide points: Persistent-disease Graves' patients showed less TCR diversity than new cases.

CDR3-region Arm-PCR and iRepertoire HTBI primers produced the TCR beta libraries. One entry per CDR3 protein, called by TCRdb with MiXCR from the multiplex PCR reads. The sample holds about 440,000 distinct CDR3 sequences, over 15% seen once. These sequences were also reported in another study, on T cells in Graves' hyperthyroidism and ophthalmopathy. That study reports: These patients, aged 18 to 65, had recently diagnosed hyperthyroidism lasting under 2 months. Exclusion followed for patients with uncontrolled infection, other autoimmune disease, pregnancy or lactation. The HTBI primer set served for first-round RT-PCR of the TCR CDR3.

The sequencing here drew on peripheral blood mononuclear cells (PBMCs), taken at new diagnosis, from a patient treated with antithyroid drugs. This clonotype was obtained from a woman aged 25 to 39 with Graves disease. The chain couples TRBV2 to TRBJ2-5; D gene uncertain. CDR3 region: CASCQQETQYF. As DNA, the CDR3 is TGTGCCAGCTGCCAGCAAGAGACCCAGTACTTC.